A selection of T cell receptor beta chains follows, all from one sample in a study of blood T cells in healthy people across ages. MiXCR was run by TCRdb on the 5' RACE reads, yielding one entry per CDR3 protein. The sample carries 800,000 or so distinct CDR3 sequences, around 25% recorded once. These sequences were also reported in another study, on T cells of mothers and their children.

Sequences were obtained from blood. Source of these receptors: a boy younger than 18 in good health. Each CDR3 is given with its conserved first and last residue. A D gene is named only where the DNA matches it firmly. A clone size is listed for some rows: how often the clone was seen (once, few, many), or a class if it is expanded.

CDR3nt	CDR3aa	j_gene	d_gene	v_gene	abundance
TGTGCCAGTAGTATAGTTCGCCCGAAAGAGACCCAGTACTTC	CASSIVRPKETQYF	TRBJ2-5	-	TRBV19	-
TGTGCCAGCAGCTTCCCTGCGGGGAGTAGGTTTGGCGATGAGCAGTTCTTC	CASSFPAGSRFGDEQFF	TRBJ2-1	-	TRBV7-8	-
TGTGCCAGCTCACGGGAGACCTACGAGCAGTACTTC	CASSRETYEQYF	TRBJ2-7	-	TRBV18	-
TGTGCCAGCAGCGGTCATGGGTCTAGCGGGGGGCTAGCCAAAAACATTCAGTACTTC	CASSGHGSSGGLAKNIQYF	TRBJ2-4	TRBD2	TRBV28	-
TGTGCCAGCAGCGTAGGAGGACCCGAGGACGAGCAGTACTTC	CASSVGGPEDEQYF	TRBJ2-7	-	TRBV9	-
TGCAGCGTTGTTACTAGCGGGAGCTACAATGAGCAGTTCTTC	CSVVTSGSYNEQFF	TRBJ2-1	TRBD2	TRBV29-1	-
TGCAGCGTCGGGAATTCCAATCAGCCCCAGCATTTT	CSVGNSNQPQHF	TRBJ1-5	-	TRBV29-1	-
TGCGCCAGCAGCCAAGATGTGGAAAATGAGCAGTTCTTC	CASSQDVENEQFF	TRBJ2-1	-	TRBV4-3	-
TGCAGCGTTGAGGGGACGGCTTCCTCTGGGGACAACGTCCTGACTTTC	CSVEGTASSGDNVLTF	TRBJ2-6	-	TRBV29-1	-
TGTGCCAGCAGCCCCCGGGTCCTGACTTTC	CASSPRVLTF	TRBJ2-6	-	TRBV7-9	few
TGCGCCAGCAGCTGGGACAATGAGCAGTTCTTC	CASSWDNEQFF	TRBJ2-1	-	TRBV5-1	many
TGTGCCAGCAGTCGACTAGCGGGCGCCTACGAGCAGTACTTC	CASSRLAGAYEQYF	TRBJ2-7	TRBD2	TRBV6-5	few
TGCAGTGCTGTATGGACAGTTCATCTCGAAGGGGATACGCAGTATTTT	CSAVWTVHLEGDTQYF	TRBJ2-3	-	TRBV20-1	-
TGTGCCAGCAGTCCCCCGGACTACTACACCGGGGAGCCGTTTTTT	CASSPPDYYTGEPFF	TRBJ2-2	-	TRBV28	few
TGTGCCAGCAGCTTGCGGTACCAAGAGACCCAGTACTTC	CASSLRYQETQYF	TRBJ2-5	-	TRBV7-2	many
TGTGCCAGCAGCCCACAGGGATTATCAAACTATGGCTACACCTTC	CASSPQGLSNYGYTF	TRBJ1-2	-	TRBV5-4	few
TGCAGTGCTAGAGATTTGGAAACAGGGACTCTTTACGAGCAGTACTTC	CSARDLETGTLYEQYF	TRBJ2-7	-	TRBV20-1	few
TGCAGCGTTGTTAGAGGCTTGAACACTGAAGCTTTCTTT	CSVVRGLNTEAFF	TRBJ1-1	-	TRBV29-1	few
TGCAGCGTTCCTAGTTCGAGGGGGCCCGAAAACATTCAGTACTTC	CSVPSSRGPENIQYF	TRBJ2-4	TRBD1	TRBV29-1	-
TGTGCCAGCAGCCACACCGATTGGGGGCTCTACAATGAGCAGTTCTTC	CASSHTDWGLYNEQFF	TRBJ2-1	-	TRBV27	-
TGTGCCAGCAGTTTACTCCAGGAGGAGACCCAGTACTTC	CASSLLQEETQYF	TRBJ2-5	-	TRBV12-3/TRBV12-4	few
TGCGCCAGCGGCCCCCTAGCGGGAGCCTACAATGAGCAGTTCTTC	CASGPLAGAYNEQFF	TRBJ2-1	TRBD2	TRBV4-1	-
TGCGCCAGCAGCCAAGTGACTAGTTTGGTACATGAGCAGTTCTTC	CASSQVTSLVHEQFF	TRBJ2-1	-	TRBV4-1	-
TGTGCCAGCAGGAATTCTGGGGCCAACGTCCTGACTTTC	CASRNSGANVLTF	TRBJ2-6	-	TRBV7-3	many
TGTGCCAGCTTTGCGGGAGAGGACACCGGGGAGCTGTTTTTT	CASFAGEDTGELFF	TRBJ2-2	TRBD2	TRBV2	few
TGTGCCAGCAGCTTAATCTCAGGACCAACCGAGCAGTACTTC	CASSLISGPTEQYF	TRBJ2-7	-	TRBV7-8	few
TGTGCCAGCAGCGACAGGGTCAATGAGCAGTTCTTC	CASSDRVNEQFF	TRBJ2-1	TRBD1	TRBV7-8	many
TGCGCCAGCAGCCAAGATGGCAGCGGCCTGGGCATTCAGTACTTC	CASSQDGSGLGIQYF	TRBJ2-4	-	TRBV4-1	-
TGTGCCTCACGAGGGACAGTAGACTATGGCTACACCTTC	CASRGTVDYGYTF	TRBJ1-2	TRBD1	TRBV9	-
TGTGCCAGCAGCCAAGATCCAGGGGGCATTACCGGGGAGCTGTTTTTT	CASSQDPGGITGELFF	TRBJ2-2	TRBD1	TRBV3-1	few
TGTGCCAGCAGCCCCACCGGCCGGACGCGACTAGCGGGAGGAGGAGAGACCCAGTACTTC	CASSPTGRTRLAGGGETQYF	TRBJ2-5	TRBD2	TRBV9	few
TGTGCCAGCAGCCCCTTGAGGACTACCGGCAATGAGCAGTTCTTC	CASSPLRTTGNEQFF	TRBJ2-1	-	TRBV11-2	-
TGCGCCAGCAGCTATAAGACAGGGGCTAACACAGATACGCAGTATTTT	CASSYKTGANTDTQYF	TRBJ2-3	TRBD1	TRBV5-1	-
TGTGCCAGCAGCCAAGCGTTTGAGGAGACCCAGTACTTC	CASSQAFEETQYF	TRBJ2-5	-	TRBV4-2	few
TGTGCCACCAGCAGAAAGGGACACCGACTAGCGGGAGGGCCGTTCAAAAACATTCAGTACTTC	CATSRKGHRLAGGPFKNIQYF	TRBJ2-4	TRBD2	TRBV15	-
TGTGCCAGCAGTCGAGGGACAGACAGGTCCACAGATACGCAGTATTTT	CASSRGTDRSTDTQYF	TRBJ2-3	TRBD1	TRBV12-3/TRBV12-4	few
TGTGCCAGCAGCACCTCCCGGGACAGGGAACCCTACGAGCAGTACTTC	CASSTSRDREPYEQYF	TRBJ2-7	TRBD1	TRBV9	few
TGCGCCAGCAGCCCCTACGGGACAGGGGTCTACAATGAGCAGTTCTTC	CASSPYGTGVYNEQFF	TRBJ2-1	TRBD1	TRBV4-3	many
TGTGCCAGCAGCGTAGATTCAGGGGAGGAAAAACTGTTTTTT	CASSVDSGEEKLFF	TRBJ1-4	-	TRBV9	-
TGTGCCAGCAGCCCGCAACTAGCGGGGGGACCGAACGCAGATACGCAGTATTTT	CASSPQLAGGPNADTQYF	TRBJ2-3	TRBD2	TRBV7-9	few
TGCAGTACCGGGAGGCTTCGCGATACGCAGTATTTT	CSTGRLRDTQYF	TRBJ2-3	TRBD2	TRBV20-1	-
TGTGCCAGCAGCTTAACCCCTGGTCATAGCACAGATACGCAGTATTTT	CASSLTPGHSTDTQYF	TRBJ2-3	-	TRBV7-3	-
TGCGCCAGCAGCTTGGATGGGGCAAGACTAGCGGGAGGTGGAATCTTC	CASSLDGARLAGGGIF	TRBJ2-1	TRBD2	TRBV5-1	-
TGCGCCAGCAGCCCGAGACAGGGTCAGGACATTCAGTACTTC	CASSPRQGQDIQYF	TRBJ2-4	TRBD1	TRBV4-1	-
TGCAGCGTTGAAGATACGACAGCCAACACCGGGGAGCTGTTTTTT	CSVEDTTANTGELFF	TRBJ2-2	-	TRBV29-1	-
TGTGCCAGCAGCAGAGAACTAGCGGAGAGAGGCAATGAGCAGTTCTTC	CASSRELAERGNEQFF	TRBJ2-1	TRBD2	TRBV7-9	few
TGTGCCAGCAGTTTATACGGATCAACTAATGAAAAACTGTTTTTT	CASSLYGSTNEKLFF	TRBJ1-4	-	TRBV28	many
TGCGCCAGCAGCCAAGATCGGGGAGGTACCAAAAACATTCAGTACTTC	CASSQDRGGTKNIQYF	TRBJ2-4	-	TRBV4-3	-
TGTGCCAGCAGCGCCGGACAGGGACATTCCTACGAGCAGTACTTC	CASSAGQGHSYEQYF	TRBJ2-7	TRBD1	TRBV9	few
TGTGCCACCAGTGATCCGGGACAGGGTAGGAGCGAGCAGTACTTC	CATSDPGQGRSEQYF	TRBJ2-7	TRBD1	TRBV24-1	-
TGTGCCAGCAGTGACTCTAACAGGGGCGACACCGGGGAGCTGTTTTTT	CASSDSNRGDTGELFF	TRBJ2-2	TRBD1	TRBV6-4	-
TGTGCCAGCAGCTTGACCCGGGGACAGGGAGGAGATACGCAGTATTTT	CASSLTRGQGGDTQYF	TRBJ2-3	TRBD1	TRBV5-5	-